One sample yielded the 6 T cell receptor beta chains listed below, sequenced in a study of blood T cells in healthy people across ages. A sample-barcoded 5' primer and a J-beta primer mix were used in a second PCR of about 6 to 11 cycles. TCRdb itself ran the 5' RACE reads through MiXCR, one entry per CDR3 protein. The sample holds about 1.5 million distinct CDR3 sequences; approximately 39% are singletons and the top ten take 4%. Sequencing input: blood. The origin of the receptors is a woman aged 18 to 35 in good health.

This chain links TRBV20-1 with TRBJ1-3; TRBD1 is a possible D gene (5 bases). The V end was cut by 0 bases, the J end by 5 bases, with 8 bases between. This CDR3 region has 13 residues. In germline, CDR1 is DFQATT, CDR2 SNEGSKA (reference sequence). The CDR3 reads CSARDSGRNTIYF. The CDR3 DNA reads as TGCAGTGCTAGAGATTCGGGGCGAAACACCATATATTTT.

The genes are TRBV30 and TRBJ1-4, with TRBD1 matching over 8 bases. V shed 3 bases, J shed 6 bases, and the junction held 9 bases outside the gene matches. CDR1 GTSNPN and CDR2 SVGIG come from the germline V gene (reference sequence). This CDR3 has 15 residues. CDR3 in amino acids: CAWREGQGIHEKLFF. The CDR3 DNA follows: TGTGCCTGGAGGGAAGGACAGGGAATACATGAAAAACTGTTTTTT.

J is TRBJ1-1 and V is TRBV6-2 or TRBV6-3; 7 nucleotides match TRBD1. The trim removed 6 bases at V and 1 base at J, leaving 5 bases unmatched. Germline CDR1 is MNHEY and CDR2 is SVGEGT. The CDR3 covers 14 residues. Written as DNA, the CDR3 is TGTGCCAGCAGCAAGGACAGGCCGAACACTGAAGCTTTCTTT. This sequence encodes CASSKDRPNTEAFF.

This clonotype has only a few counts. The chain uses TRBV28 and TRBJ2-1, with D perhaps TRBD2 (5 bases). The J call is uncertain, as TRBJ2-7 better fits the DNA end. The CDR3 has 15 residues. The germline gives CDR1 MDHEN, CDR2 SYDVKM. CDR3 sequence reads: CASRVYGSSYNEQYF. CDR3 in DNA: TGTGCCAGCAGAGTTTATGGGAGCTCCTACAATGAGCAGTACTTC.

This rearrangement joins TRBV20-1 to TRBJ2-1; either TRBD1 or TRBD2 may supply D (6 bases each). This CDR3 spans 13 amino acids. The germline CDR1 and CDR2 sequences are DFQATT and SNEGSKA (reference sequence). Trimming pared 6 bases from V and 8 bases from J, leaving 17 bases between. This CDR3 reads CSARIWGADEQFF. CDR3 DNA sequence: TGCAGTGCGAGGATATGGGGGGCAGATGAGCAGTTCTTC.

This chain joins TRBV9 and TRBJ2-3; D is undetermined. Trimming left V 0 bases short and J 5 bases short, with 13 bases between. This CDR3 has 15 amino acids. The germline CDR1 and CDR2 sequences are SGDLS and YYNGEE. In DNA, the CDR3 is TGTGCCAGCAGCGTAGAACAGATCCCCAGAGATACGCAGTATTTT. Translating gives CASSVEQIPRDTQYF.